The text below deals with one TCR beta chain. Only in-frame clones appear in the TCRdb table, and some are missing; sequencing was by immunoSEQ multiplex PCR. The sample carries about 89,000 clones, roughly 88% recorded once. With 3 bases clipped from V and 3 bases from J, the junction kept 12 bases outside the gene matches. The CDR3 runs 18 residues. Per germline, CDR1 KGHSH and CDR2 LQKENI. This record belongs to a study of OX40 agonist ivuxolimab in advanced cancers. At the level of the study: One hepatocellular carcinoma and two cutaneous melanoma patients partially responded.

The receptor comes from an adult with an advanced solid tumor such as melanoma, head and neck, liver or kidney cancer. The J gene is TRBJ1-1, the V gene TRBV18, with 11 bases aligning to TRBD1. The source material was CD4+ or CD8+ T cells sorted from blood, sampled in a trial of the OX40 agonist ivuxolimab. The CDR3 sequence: CASSPRDRGRLRDTEAFF. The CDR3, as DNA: TGTGCCAGCTCACCCCGGGACAGGGGGAGGCTACGGGACACTGAAGCTTTCTTT.